Below are 18 T cell receptor beta chains sequenced from a single sample in a study of identical twins. TCRdb analysed the 5' RACE reads with MiXCR anew, one entry per CDR3 protein. In the table there are some 440,000 distinct CDR3 sequences, about 24% of which are singletons. These data were also filed under a second study, of T cells expressing NK-cell markers.

The sequenced material came from CD4+ T cells sorted from blood. These receptors were collected from a woman between 18 and 29 years old in good health.

This clonotype showed up just a few times. The gene calls are TRBV6-1 and TRBJ2-3, with TRBD2 matching 8 bases. From germline, CDR1 is MNHNS and CDR2 SASEGT. V lost 10 bases and J lost 3; bases outside the gene matches: 9. This CDR3 has 14 amino acids. CDR3 loop: CATGGAGETDTQYF. The CDR3 bases are TGTGCCACCGGGGGAGCGGGAGAAACAGATACGCAGTATTTT.

The table lists this clonotype with a few counts. The rearrangement links TRBV20-1 to TRBJ2-7; possibly TRBD1 for D (5 bases). V lost 3 bases and J 3 bases, leaving 9 bases between the germline ends. CDR3 size: 12 residues. The germline V gene encodes CDR1 DFQATT and CDR2 SNEGSKA (reference sequence). The CDR3 is CSARGLNYEQYF. In DNA, the CDR3 is TGCAGTGCTAGGGGGCTGAACTACGAGCAGTACTTC.

V is TRBV24-1 and J is TRBJ2-3; D ambiguous. Germline V gene lookup returns CDR1 KGHDR and CDR2 SFDVKD. This CDR3 has 12 amino acids. Trimming took 4 bases from V and 4 from J, leaving 5 bases between them. The CDR3 protein is CATSDYSDTQYF. CDR3 DNA sequence: TGTGCCACCAGTGACTATTCAGATACGCAGTATTTT.

The table lists this clonotype with many counts. The chain joins TRBV7-2 to TRBJ1-6; no definite D call. This CDR3 contains 11 residues. Trimming cost V 1 base and J 8 bases, with 0 bases left between them. CDR1 and CDR2 (germline): SGHTA, FQGNSA. The CDR3 nucleotides read TGTGCCAGCAGCTTAGATTCACCCCTCCACTTT. Its translation is CASSLDSPLHF.

This clonotype turned up a few times. The rearrangement links TRBV7-9 to TRBJ2-7, with D unresolved. V shed 2 bases and J shed 4 bases, with 12 bases lying between them. The CDR3 runs to 14 residues. Per the germline V gene, CDR1 is SEHNR and CDR2 is FQNEAQ (reference sequence). The CDR3 nucleotides are TGTGCCAGCAGCTTAACATGGGGATCGTACGAGCAGTACTTC. Translation: CASSLTWGSYEQYF.

This rearrangement joins TRBV20-1 to TRBJ2-5, with D perhaps TRBD2 (6 bases). Trimming stripped 1 base from V and 0 bases from J, with 12 bases between. CDR1 DFQATT and CDR2 SNEGSKA come from the germline V gene (reference sequence). This CDR3 is built from 15 residues. The CDR3 is CSARVPGGYQETQYF. The CDR3 nucleotides read TGCAGTGCTAGAGTTCCTGGGGGGTACCAAGAGACCCAGTACTTC.

The rearrangement uses TRBV6-1 and TRBJ1-1; D might be TRBD1 (5 bases). The CDR3 extends over 18 amino acids. Trimming stripped 5 bases from V and 1 base from J, with 23 bases between. Germline values: CDR1 MNHNS, CDR2 SASEGT. Here the CDR3 reads CASSPTDFPGPPNTEAFF. The CDR3 DNA is TGTGCCAGCAGTCCCACAGACTTTCCGGGACCTCCGAACACTGAAGCTTTCTTT.

This clonotype was seen more than once but under ten times. V usage is TRBV12-3 or TRBV12-4 and J usage is TRBJ2-5, with D possibly matching TRBD2 (5 bases). Trimming stripped 3 bases from V and 5 bases from J, with 13 bases between. The CDR3 consists of 14 residues. The CDR3 DNA reads TGTGCCAGCAGTTTCCGGTCCGGGGATGAGACCCAGTACTTC. It translates to CASSFRSGDETQYF.

The rearrangement links TRBV5-1 to TRBJ2-3; D could derive from TRBD1 or TRBD2 (7 bases each). Germline-derived CDR1 and CDR2 are SGHRS and YFSETQ. V was trimmed by 0 bases and J by 8 bases, leaving 16 bases between them. CDR3 length: 15 residues. The chain's CDR3 is CASSLEGAGGGTQYF. In DNA form, the CDR3 reads TGCGCCAGCAGCTTGGAGGGGGCAGGCGGGGGTACGCAGTATTTT.

A few counts support this clonotype. V and J are TRBV29-1 and TRBJ1-4; D may be TRBD1 (5 bases). The CDR3 length is 14 residues. Germline values: CDR1 SQVTM, CDR2 ANQGSEA. The V and J ends lost 7 bases and 7 bases respectively, with 19 bases between them. This CDR3 reads CSAGTGTRGEKLFF. The CDR3, as DNA: TGCAGCGCCGGAACCGGGACTCGGGGTGAAAAACTGTTTTTT.

This clonotype was recorded only once. This chain links TRBV14 with TRBJ1-2; no clear D gene. This CDR3 region has 14 residues. Trimming removed 4 bases at V and 7 bases at J, with 16 bases between. The germline V gene has CDR1 SGHDN and CDR2 FVKESK. The CDR3 region has the DNA TGTGCCAGCAGCCCCGGGCTCGGCGGACGTGGCTACACCTTC. Translation: CASSPGLGGRGYTF.

The chain couples TRBV20-1 to TRBJ2-3; TRBD1 aligns across 7 bases. V lost 8 bases and J lost 2; bases outside the gene matches: 4. The germline V gene has CDR1 DFQATT and CDR2 SNEGSKA (reference sequence). The length of the CDR3 is 12 residues. The CDR3 DNA follows: TGCAGTCTCGGGACAGCCACAGATACGCAGTATTTT. Translating gives CSLGTATDTQYF.

This chain joins TRBV9 and TRBJ1-1; D is uncertain. The germline V and J ends were trimmed by 4 bases and 1 base, with 11 bases remaining between them. This CDR3 is built from 14 residues. The germline V gene has CDR1 SGDLS and CDR2 YYNGEE. The DNA of the CDR3 is TGTGCCAGCAGCTCCTACCCACAGAACACTGAAGCTTTCTTT. It encodes CASSSYPQNTEAFF. Using reference TRBV9 and TRBJ1-1 for the parts outside the CDR3, the full variable domain is DSGVTQTPKHLITATGQRVTLRCSPRSGDLSVYWYQQSLDQGLQFLIQYYNGEERAKGNILERFSAQQFPDLHSELNLSSLELGDSALYFCASSSYPQNTEAFFGQGTRLTVV.

This clonotype was seen more than once but under ten times. The genes are TRBV6-5 and TRBJ1-1, with D maybe TRBD1 (5 bases). Germline CDR1 MNHEY, CDR2 SVGAGI. This CDR3 comprises 14 residues. Trimming cost V 2 bases and J 1 base, with 8 bases left between them. The CDR3 loop is CASSYRGENTEAFF. DNA for the CDR3: TGTGCCAGCAGTTACAGGGGCGAGAACACTGAAGCTTTCTTT.

There are a few counts of this clonotype. The CDR3 coding sequence is TGCAGTGCCCGTTTCGGGGCCAACGGAAACACCATATATTTT. This encodes CSARFGANGNTIYF. This sequence joins TRBV20-1 and TRBJ1-3; D possibly corresponds to TRBD1 (5 bases). From germline, CDR1 is DFQATT and CDR2 SNEGSKA (reference sequence). V lost 6 bases, J lost 4 bases, and 16 bases lay in between. CDR3 length: 14 residues.

The chain uses TRBV3-1 and TRBJ2-5; D uncertain. Germline lookup yields CDR1 LGHDT and CDR2 YNNKEL (reference sequence). Trimming cost V 4 bases and J 4 bases, with 13 bases left between them. This CDR3 region has 14 residues. This CDR3 is CASSRRVGPETQYF. CDR3 nucleotide sequence: TGTGCCAGCAGCCGTCGAGTCGGCCCAGAGACCCAGTACTTC.

This clonotype was picked up many times. The rearrangement joins TRBV27 to TRBJ2-7; possible D gene TRBD2, 5 bases. Germline assignment: CDR1 MNHEY and CDR2 SMNVEV (reference sequence). Between the trimmed V and J ends, which lost 1 base and 2 bases, there was a span of 12 bases. CDR3 length: 15 amino acids. The CDR3 nucleotides read TGTGCCAGCAGTTTATACCCGGAGGCCCCCTACGAGCAGTACTTC. Encoded protein: CASSLYPEAPYEQYF.

This clonotype was seen a few times. This chain links TRBV5-1 with TRBJ2-7; 8 positions agree with TRBD1. This CDR3 is 14 amino acids long. V was pared by 4 bases and J by 2 bases, with 5 bases of the junction left unmatched. Germline CDR1 is SGHRS and CDR2 is YFSETQ. The CDR3 here is CASSRDRQTYEQYF. CDR3 coding DNA: TGCGCCAGCAGCCGGGACAGGCAAACCTACGAGCAGTACTTC.